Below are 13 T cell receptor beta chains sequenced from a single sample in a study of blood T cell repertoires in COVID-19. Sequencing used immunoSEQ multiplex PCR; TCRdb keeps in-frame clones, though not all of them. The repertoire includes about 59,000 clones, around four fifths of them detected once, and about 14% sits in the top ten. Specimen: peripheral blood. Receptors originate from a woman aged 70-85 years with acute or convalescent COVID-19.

The CDR3 DNA sequence: TGCGCCAGCAGCCCCGGAGCCTACTCCTACAATGAGCAGTTCTTC. This gives the protein CASSPGAYSYNEQFF. The rearrangement uses TRBV5-1 and TRBJ2-1; no firm D call. The germline gives CDR1 SGHRS, CDR2 YFSETQ. V lost 4 bases to trimming and J lost 0 bases, with 11 bases between them. This CDR3 region has 15 residues.

CDR3 protein: CASSALGNTDTQYF. The CDR3 DNA follows: TGTGCCAGCAGCGCACTAGGGAACACAGATACGCAGTATTTT. The chain recombines TRBV14 with TRBJ2-3; possible D gene TRBD2, 5 bases. With 5 bases removed from V and 2 bases from J, the gap between germline ends came to 11 bases. Germline CDR1 is SGHDN and CDR2 is FVKESK. CDR3 size: 14 residues. The variable domain in full, completed from reference TRBV14 and TRBJ2-3, reads EAGVTQFPSHSVIEKGQTVTLRCDPISGHDNLYWYRRVMGKEIKFLLHFVKESKQDESGMPNNRFLAERTGGTYSTLKVQPAELEDSGVYFCASSALGNTDTQYFGPGTRLTVL.

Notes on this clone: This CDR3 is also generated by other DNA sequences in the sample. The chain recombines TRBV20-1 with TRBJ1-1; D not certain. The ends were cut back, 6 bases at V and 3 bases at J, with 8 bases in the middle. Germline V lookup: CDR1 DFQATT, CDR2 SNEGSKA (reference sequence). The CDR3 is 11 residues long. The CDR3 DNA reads TGCAGTGCCGGGAGGGACACTGAAGCTTTCTTT. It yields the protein CSAGRDTEAFF.

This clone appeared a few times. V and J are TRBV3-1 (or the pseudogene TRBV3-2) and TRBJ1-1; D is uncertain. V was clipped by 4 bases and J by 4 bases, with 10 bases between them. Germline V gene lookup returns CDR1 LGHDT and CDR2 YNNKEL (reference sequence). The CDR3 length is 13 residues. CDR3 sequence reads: CASSRVFGTEAFF. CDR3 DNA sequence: TGTGCCAGCAGCCGCGTATTTGGCACTGAAGCTTTCTTT.

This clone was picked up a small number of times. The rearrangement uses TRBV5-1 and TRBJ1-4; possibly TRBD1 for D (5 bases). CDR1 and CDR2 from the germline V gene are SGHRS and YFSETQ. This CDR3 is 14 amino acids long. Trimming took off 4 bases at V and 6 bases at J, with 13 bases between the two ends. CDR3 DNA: TGCGCCAGCAGCCCCGGCGGAGGGGATGAAAAACTGTTTTTT. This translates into CASSPGGGDEKLFF.

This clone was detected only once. The CDR3 sequence: CASSLAVGTLSSYNEQFF. CDR3 nucleotides: TGTGCCAGCAGCTTAGCTGTTGGGACTCTAAGCTCCTACAATGAGCAGTTCTTC. V is TRBV11-3 and J is TRBJ2-1; maybe TRBD2 (6 bases). CDR1 and CDR2 (germline): SGHNT, YENEEA. Between the trimmed V and J ends, which lost 1 base and 0 bases, there was a span of 16 bases. The CDR3 is made up of 18 amino acids.

The CDR3 coding sequence is TGTGCCAGTGACAGGGCAGGGCTGAACACTGAAGCTTTCTTT. This translates into CASDRAGLNTEAFF. The chain links TRBV19 to TRBJ1-1; TRBD1 matches at 7 bases. The CDR3 sequence is 14 residues long. V lost 8 bases, J lost 0 bases, and 6 bases stayed unmatched. The V gene's germline CDR1 is LNHDA and CDR2 SQIVND (reference sequence).

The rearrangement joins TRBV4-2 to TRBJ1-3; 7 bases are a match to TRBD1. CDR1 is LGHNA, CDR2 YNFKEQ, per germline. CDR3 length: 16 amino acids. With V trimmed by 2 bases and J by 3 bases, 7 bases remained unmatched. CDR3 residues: CASSQKGQTDGNTIYF. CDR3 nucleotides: TGTGCCAGCAGCCAAAAGGGACAGACAGATGGAAACACCATATATTTT.

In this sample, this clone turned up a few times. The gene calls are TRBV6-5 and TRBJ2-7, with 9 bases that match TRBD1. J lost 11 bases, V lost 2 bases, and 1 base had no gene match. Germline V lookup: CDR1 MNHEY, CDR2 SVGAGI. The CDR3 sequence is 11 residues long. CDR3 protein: CASSYRDREYF. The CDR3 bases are TGTGCCAGCAGTTACAGGGACAGGGAGTACTTC.

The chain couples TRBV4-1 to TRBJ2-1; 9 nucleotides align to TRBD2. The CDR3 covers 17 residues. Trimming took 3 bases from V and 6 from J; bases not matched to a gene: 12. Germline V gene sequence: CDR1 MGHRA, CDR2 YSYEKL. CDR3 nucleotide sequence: TGCGCCAGCAGCCATGCCCCGGGACTAGCTGGACCCAATGAGCAGTTCTTC. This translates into CASSHAPGLAGPNEQFF.

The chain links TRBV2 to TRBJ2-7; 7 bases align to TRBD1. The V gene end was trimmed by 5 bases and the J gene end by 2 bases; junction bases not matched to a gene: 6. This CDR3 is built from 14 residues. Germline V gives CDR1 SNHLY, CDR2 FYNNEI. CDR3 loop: CASSPGTVTYEQYF. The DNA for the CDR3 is TGTGCCAGCAGTCCCGGGACAGTAACCTACGAGCAGTACTTC.

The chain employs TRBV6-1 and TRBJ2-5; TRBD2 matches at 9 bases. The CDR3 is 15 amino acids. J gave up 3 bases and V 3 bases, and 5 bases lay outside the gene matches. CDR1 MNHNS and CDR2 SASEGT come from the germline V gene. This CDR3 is CASSDRAGGKETQYF. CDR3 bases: TGTGCCAGCAGTGATCGAGCGGGGGGCAAAGAGACCCAGTACTTC.

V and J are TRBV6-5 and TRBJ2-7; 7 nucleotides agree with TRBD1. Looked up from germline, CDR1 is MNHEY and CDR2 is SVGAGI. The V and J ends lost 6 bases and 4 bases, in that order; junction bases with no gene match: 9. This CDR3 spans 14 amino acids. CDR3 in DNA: TGTGCCAGCAGGGTGACAGGGAATTCTTACGAGCAGTACGTC. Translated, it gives CASRVTGNSYEQYV.